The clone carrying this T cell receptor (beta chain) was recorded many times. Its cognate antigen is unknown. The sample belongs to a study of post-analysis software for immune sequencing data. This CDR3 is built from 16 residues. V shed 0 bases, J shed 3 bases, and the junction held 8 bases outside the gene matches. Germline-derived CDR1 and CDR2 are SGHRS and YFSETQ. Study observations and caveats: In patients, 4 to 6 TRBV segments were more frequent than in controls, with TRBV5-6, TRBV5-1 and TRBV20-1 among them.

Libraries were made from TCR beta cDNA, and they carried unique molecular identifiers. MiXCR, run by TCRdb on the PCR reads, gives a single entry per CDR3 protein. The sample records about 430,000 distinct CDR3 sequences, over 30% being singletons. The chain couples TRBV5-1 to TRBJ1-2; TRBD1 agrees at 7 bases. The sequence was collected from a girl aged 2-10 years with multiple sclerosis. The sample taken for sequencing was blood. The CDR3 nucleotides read TGCGCCAGCAGCTTGGCCGGGACAGATTATTACTATGGCTACACCTTC. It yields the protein CASSLAGTDYYYGYTF.